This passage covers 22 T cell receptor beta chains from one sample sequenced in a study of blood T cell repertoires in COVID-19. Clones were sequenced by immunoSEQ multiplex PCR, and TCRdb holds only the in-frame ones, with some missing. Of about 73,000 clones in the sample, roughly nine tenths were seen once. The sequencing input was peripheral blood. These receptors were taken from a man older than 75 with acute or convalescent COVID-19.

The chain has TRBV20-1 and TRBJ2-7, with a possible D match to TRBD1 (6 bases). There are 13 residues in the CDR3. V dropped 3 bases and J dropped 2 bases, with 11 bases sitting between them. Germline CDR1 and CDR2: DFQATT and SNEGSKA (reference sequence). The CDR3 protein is CSASGTTTYEQYF. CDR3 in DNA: TGCAGTGCTAGTGGGACAACTACCTACGAGCAGTACTTC.

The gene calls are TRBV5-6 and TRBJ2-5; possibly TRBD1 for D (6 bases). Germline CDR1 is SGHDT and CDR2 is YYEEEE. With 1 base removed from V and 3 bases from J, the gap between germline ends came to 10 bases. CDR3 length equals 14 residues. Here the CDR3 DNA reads TGTGCCAGCAGCTTGACAGGGACCGAAGAGACCCAGTACTTC. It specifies CASSLTGTEETQYF.

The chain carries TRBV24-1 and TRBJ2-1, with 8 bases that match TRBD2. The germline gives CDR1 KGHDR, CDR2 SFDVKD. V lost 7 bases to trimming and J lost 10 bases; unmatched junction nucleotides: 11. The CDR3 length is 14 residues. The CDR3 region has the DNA TGTGCCACCAGCCCATCGGGAGGGCCAAGGGAGCAGTTCTTC. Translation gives CATSPSGGPREQFF.

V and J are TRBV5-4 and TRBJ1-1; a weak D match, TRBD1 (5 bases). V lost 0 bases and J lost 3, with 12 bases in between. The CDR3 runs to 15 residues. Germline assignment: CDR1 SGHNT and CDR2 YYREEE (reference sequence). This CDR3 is CASSLVLQTDTEAFF. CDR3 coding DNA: TGTGCCAGCAGCTTGGTCCTGCAGACAGACACTGAAGCTTTCTTT.

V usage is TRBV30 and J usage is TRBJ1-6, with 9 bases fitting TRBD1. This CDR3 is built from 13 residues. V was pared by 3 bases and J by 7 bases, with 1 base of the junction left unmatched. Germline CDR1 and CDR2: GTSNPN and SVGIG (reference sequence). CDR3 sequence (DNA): TGTGCCTGGAGCGGGACAGGGAATTCACCCCTCCACTTT. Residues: CAWSGTGNSPLHF.

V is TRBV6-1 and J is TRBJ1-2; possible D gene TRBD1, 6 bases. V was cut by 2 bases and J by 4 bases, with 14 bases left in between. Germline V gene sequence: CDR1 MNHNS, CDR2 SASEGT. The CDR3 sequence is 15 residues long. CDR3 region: CASSEFTGPSYGYTF. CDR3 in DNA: TGTGCCAGCAGTGAATTCACAGGGCCCTCCTATGGCTACACCTTC.

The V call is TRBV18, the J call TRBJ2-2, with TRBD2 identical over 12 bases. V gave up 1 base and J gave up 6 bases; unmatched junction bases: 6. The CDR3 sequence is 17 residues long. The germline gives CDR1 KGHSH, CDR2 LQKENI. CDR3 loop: CASSPQTSGRKAGELFF. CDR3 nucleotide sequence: TGTGCCAGCTCACCACAAACTAGCGGGAGGAAAGCCGGGGAGCTGTTTTTT.

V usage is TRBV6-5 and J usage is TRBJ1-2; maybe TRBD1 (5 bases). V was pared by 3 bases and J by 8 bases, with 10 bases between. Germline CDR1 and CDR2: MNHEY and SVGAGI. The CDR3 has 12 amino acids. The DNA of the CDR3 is TGTGCCAGCAGTTATAGGGGTGACGGCTACACCTTC. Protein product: CASSYRGDGYTF.

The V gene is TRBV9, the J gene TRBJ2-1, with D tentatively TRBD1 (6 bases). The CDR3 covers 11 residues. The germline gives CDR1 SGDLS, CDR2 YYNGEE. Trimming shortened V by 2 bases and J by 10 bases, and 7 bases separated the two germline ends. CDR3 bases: TGTGCCAGCAGCGTTGGACAGGAGCAGTTCTTC. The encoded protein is CASSVGQEQFF.

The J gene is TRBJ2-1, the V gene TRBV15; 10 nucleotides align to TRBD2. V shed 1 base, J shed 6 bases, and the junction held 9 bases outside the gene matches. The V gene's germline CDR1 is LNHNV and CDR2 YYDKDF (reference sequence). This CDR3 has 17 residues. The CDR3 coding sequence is TGTGCCACCAGCAGAGTCAACAGCGGGGGGGGCGGCAATGAGCAGTTCTTC. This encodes CATSRVNSGGGGNEQFF.

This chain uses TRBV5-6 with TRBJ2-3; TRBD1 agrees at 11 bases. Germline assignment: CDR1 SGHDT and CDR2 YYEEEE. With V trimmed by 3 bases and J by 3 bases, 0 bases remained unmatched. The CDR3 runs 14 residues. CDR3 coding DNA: TGTGCCAGCAGCTGGGACAGGGGGACAGATACGCAGTATTTT. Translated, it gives CASSWDRGTDTQYF.

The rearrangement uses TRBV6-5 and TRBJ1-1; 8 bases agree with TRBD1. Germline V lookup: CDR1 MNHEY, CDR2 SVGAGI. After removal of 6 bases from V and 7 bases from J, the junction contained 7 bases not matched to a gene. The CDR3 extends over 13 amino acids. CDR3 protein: CASRTGTGNEAFF. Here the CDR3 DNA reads TGTGCCAGCAGGACTGGGACAGGTAATGAAGCTTTCTTT.

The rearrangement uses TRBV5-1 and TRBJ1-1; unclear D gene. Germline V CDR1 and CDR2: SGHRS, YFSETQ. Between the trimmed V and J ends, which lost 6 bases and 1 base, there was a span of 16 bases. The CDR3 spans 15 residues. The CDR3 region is CASKRNGFTNTEAFF. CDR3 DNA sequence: TGCGCCAGCAAACGTAACGGGTTCACGAACACTGAAGCTTTCTTT.

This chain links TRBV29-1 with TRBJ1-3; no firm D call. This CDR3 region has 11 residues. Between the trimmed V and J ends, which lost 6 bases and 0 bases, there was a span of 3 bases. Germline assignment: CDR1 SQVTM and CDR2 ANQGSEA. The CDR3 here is CSVSSGNTIYF. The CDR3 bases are TGCAGCGTGAGCTCTGGAAACACCATATATTTT.

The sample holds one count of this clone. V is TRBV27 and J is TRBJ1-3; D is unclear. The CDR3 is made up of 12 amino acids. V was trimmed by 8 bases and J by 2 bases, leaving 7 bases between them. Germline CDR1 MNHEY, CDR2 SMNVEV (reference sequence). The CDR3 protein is CASVSPGNTIYF. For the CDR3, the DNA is TGTGCCAGCGTATCTCCTGGAAACACCATATATTTT.

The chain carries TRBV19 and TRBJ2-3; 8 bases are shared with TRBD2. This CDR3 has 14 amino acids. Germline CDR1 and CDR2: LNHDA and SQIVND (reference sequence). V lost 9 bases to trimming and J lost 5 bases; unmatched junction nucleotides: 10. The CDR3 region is CASQLPGLGDTQYF. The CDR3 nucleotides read TGTGCCAGCCAGCTCCCGGGACTAGGAGATACGCAGTATTTT.

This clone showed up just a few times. The CDR3 loop is CASSHRGRSGNTIYF. The DNA of the CDR3 is TGTGCCAGCAGCCACAGGGGCCGCTCTGGAAACACCATATATTTT. The V call is TRBV11-2, the J call TRBJ1-3, with TRBD1 matching over 7 bases. Germline values: CDR1 SGHAT, CDR2 FQNNGV. The CDR3 length is 15 residues. Trimming removed 5 bases from V and 0 bases from J; junction bases left unmatched: 4.

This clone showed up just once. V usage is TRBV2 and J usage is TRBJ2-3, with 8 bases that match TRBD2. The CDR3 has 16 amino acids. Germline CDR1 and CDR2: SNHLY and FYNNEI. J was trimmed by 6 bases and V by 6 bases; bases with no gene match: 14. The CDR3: CASSPESAGGLDTQYF. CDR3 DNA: TGTGCCAGCAGCCCAGAGTCCGCGGGGGGCCTTGATACGCAGTATTTT.

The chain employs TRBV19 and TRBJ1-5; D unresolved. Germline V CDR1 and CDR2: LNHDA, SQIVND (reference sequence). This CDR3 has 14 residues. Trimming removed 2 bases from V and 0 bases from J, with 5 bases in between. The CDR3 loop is CASSIRDSNQPQHF. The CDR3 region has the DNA TGTGCCAGTAGTATACGGGATAGCAATCAGCCCCAGCATTTT.

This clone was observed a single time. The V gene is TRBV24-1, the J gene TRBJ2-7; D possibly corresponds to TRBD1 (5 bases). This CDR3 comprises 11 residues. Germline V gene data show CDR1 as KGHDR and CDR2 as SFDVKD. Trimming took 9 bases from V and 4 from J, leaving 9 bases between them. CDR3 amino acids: CATDSEYEQYF. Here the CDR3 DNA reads TGTGCCACCGACAGTGAGTACGAGCAGTACTTC.

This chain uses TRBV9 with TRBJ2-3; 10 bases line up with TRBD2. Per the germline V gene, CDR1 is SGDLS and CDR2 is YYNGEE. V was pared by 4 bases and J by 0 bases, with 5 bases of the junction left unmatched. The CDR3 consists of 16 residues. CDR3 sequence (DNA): TGTGCCAGCAGCCCCCCGACTAGCGGGAGCACAGATACGCAGTATTTT. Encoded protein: CASSPPTSGSTDTQYF.

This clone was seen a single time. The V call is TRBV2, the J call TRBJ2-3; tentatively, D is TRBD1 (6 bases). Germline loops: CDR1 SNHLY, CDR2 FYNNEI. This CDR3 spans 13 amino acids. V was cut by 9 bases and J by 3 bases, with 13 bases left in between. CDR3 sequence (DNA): TGTGCCAGGGGGGCGCCCCAAACAGATACGCAGTATTTT. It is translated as CARGAPQTDTQYF. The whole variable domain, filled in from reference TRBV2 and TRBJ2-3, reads EPEVTQTPSHQVTQMGQEVILRCVPISNHLYFYWYRQILGQKVEFLVSFYNNEISEKSEIFDDQFSVERPDGSNFTLKIRSTKLEDSAMYFCARGAPQTDTQYFGPGTRLTVL.